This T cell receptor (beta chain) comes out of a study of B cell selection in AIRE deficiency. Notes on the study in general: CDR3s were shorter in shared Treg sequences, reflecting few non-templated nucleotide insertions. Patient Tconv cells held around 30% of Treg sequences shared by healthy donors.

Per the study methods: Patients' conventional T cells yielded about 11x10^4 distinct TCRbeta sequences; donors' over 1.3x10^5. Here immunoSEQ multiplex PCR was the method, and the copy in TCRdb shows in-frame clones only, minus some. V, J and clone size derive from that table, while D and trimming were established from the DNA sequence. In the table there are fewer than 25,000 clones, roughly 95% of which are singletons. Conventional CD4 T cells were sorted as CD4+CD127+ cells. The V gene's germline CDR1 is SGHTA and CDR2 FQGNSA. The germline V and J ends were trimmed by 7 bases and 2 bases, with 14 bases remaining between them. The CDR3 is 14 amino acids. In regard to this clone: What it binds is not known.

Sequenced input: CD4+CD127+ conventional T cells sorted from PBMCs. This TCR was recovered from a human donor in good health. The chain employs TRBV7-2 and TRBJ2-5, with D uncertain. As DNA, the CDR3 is TGTGCCAGCACCACCCTGCGAAGTCAAGAGACCCAGTACTTC. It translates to CASTTLRSQETQYF. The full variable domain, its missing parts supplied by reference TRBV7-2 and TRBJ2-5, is GAGVSQSPSNKVTEKGKDVELRCDPISGHTALYWYRQSLGQGLEFLIYFQGNSAPDKSGLPSDRFSAERTGGSVSTLTIQRTQQEDSAVYLCASTTLRSQETQYFGPGTRLLVL.